These 18 T cell receptor beta chains came from one sample sequenced in a study of T cells in Graves' hyperthyroidism and ophthalmopathy. TCR beta CDR3 regions were amplified from RNA. TCR CDR3 regions were first amplified by RT-PCR with HTBI primers. MiXCR, run by TCRdb on the multiplex PCR reads, gives a single entry per CDR3 protein. The table shows about 600,000 distinct CDR3 sequences, with approximately 15% occurring only once. Sample: blood. These receptors originate from a woman in her forties with Graves' ophthalmopathy.

The chain is built from TRBV19 and TRBJ2-6; D may be TRBD2 (5 bases). The V gene's germline CDR1 is LNHDA and CDR2 SQIVND (reference sequence). V lost 5 bases, J lost 0 bases, and 29 bases lay in between. CDR3 length equals 22 residues. In nucleotides, the CDR3 is TGTGCCAGTAGTCCAGGACTTACTTCGGTGGGCCAACCCCTCTCTGGGGCCAACGTCCTGACTTTC. This translates into CASSPGLTSVGQPLSGANVLTF. The full variable domain, its missing parts supplied by reference TRBV19 and TRBJ2-6, is DGGITQSPKYLFRKEGQNVTLSCEQNLNHDAMYWYRQDPGQGLRLIYYSQIVNDFQKGDIAEGYSVSREKKESFPLTVTSAQKNPTAFYLCASSPGLTSVGQPLSGANVLTFGAGSRLTVL.

This clonotype has only a few counts. This rearrangement joins TRBV2 to TRBJ2-1; TRBD1 agrees at 7 bases. V gave up 6 bases and J gave up 6 bases; unmatched junction bases: 5. The CDR3 has 13 amino acids. Germline CDR1 SNHLY, CDR2 FYNNEI. The CDR3 bases are TGTGCCAGCAGGATGACAGGGTCCAATGAGCAGTTCTTC. Encoded protein: CASRMTGSNEQFF.

This clonotype was recorded a few times. The genes are TRBV7-6 and TRBJ2-2, with 8 bases identical to TRBD1. Germline lookup yields CDR1 SGHVS and CDR2 FNYEAQ. The CDR3 spans 15 residues. The V segment lost 5 bases and the J segment 5 bases; nucleotides outside the gene matches: 7. The CDR3 loop is CASSRTGWTTGELFF. The CDR3 bases are TGTGCCAGCAGCCGGACAGGGTGGACGACCGGGGAGCTGTTTTTT.

This chain links TRBV18 with TRBJ1-6; D call uncertain. This CDR3 is 14 amino acids long. In germline, CDR1 is KGHSH, CDR2 LQKENI. V lost 3 bases to trimming and J lost 9 bases, with 12 bases between them. As DNA, the CDR3 is TGTGCCAGCTCACCCTCAGGAGGTGGTTCACCCCTCCACTTT. Its translation: CASSPSGGGSPLHF.

This clonotype occurred a few times. The rearrangement links TRBV5-1 to TRBJ2-1; no clear D gene. This CDR3 has 15 residues. Germline CDR1 SGHRS, CDR2 YFSETQ. V was cut by 0 bases and J by 7 bases, with 14 bases left in between. This chain's CDR3 is CASSLGTQMGNEQFF. In DNA form, the CDR3 reads TGCGCCAGCAGCTTGGGGACCCAAATGGGAAATGAGCAGTTCTTC.

In the case of this clonotype: Possible read error: a much larger clone is one base away. The rearrangement uses TRBV11-2 and TRBJ1-3, with D perhaps matching TRBD1 (6 bases). Germline lookup yields CDR1 SGHAT and CDR2 FQNNGV. The CDR3 consists of 15 residues. The CDR3 sequence: CASSLEGTYGNTVYF. The CDR3 DNA reads TGTGCCAGCAGCTTAGAGGGGACATACGGAAACACCGTATATTTT.

J is TRBJ2-7 and V is TRBV20-1; D is unclear. This CDR3 region has 13 residues. Germline lookup yields CDR1 DFQATT and CDR2 SNEGSKA (reference sequence). V lost 6 bases and J 1 base, leaving 13 bases between the germline ends. The CDR3 sequence: CSALDALSYEQYF. The CDR3, as DNA: TGCAGTGCCCTTGACGCCTTATCCTACGAGCAGTACTTC.

This clonotype was found a few times. The genes are TRBV6-2 or TRBV6-3 and TRBJ2-7; a possible D gene is TRBD2 (6 bases). CDR1 is MNHEY and CDR2 is SVGEGT in the germline V gene. The CDR3 spans 15 residues. Deletions cut 6 bases from V and 0 bases from J, with 15 bases between. The CDR3 loop is CASRKGVADSYEQYF. The DNA of the CDR3 is TGTGCCAGCAGAAAAGGGGTAGCGGACTCCTACGAGCAGTACTTC.

The chain carries TRBV5-4 and TRBJ2-3; 9 positions agree with TRBD2. Trimming took 2 bases from V and 4 from J; bases not matched to a gene: 8. The CDR3 sequence is 16 residues long. CDR1 is SGHNT and CDR2 is YYREEE in the germline V gene (reference sequence). The CDR3 region is CASSFTRGGQADTQYF. In DNA form, the CDR3 reads TGTGCCAGCAGCTTTACGCGGGGGGGCCAGGCAGATACGCAGTATTTT.

This clonotype was seen ten or more times. The chain joins TRBV11-2 to TRBJ2-5; TRBD2 might be the D (5 bases). Germline values: CDR1 SGHAT, CDR2 FQNNGV. V was trimmed by 3 bases and J by 12 bases, leaving 14 bases between them. The CDR3 spans 12 residues. The DNA for the CDR3 is TGTGCCAGCAGCTTGCACCGGGATCTAAAGTACTTC. Protein sequence: CASSLHRDLKYF.

J is TRBJ2-1 and V is TRBV20-1, with TRBD2 as a possible D gene (7 bases). The ends were cut back, 5 bases at V and 8 bases at J, with 19 bases in the middle. Per the germline V gene, CDR1 is DFQATT and CDR2 is SNEGSKA (reference sequence). The CDR3 sequence is 14 residues long. CDR3 coding DNA: TGCAGTGCTGGCGAGGGGGGGGGGGCGGATGAGCAGTTCTTC. It encodes CSAGEGGGADEQFF.

This clonotype was seen a handful of times. The genes are TRBV5-1 and TRBJ2-7; D gene ambiguous. This CDR3 spans 14 amino acids. Germline CDR1 SGHRS, CDR2 YFSETQ. Deletions cut 0 bases from V and 6 bases from J, with 13 bases between. The CDR3 loop is CASSLASVGFEQYF. Here the CDR3 DNA reads TGCGCCAGCAGCTTGGCATCGGTAGGGTTCGAGCAGTACTTC.

Ten or more counts support this clonotype. The V and J genes are TRBV18 and TRBJ2-5; D is unresolved. Germline lookup yields CDR1 KGHSH and CDR2 LQKENI. CDR3 length equals 13 residues. V shed 3 bases and J shed 3 bases, with 8 bases lying between them. The CDR3, as DNA: TGTGCCAGCTCACCCCGGTTGAAAGAGACCCAGTACTTC. Its translation: CASSPRLKETQYF. The complete variable domain, with remaining parts taken from reference TRBV18 and TRBJ2-5, reads NAGVMQNPRHLVRRRGQEARLRCSPMKGHSHVYWYRQLPEEGLKFMVYLQKENIIDESGMPKERFSAEFPKEGPSILRIQQVVRGDSAAYFCASSPRLKETQYFGPGTRLLVL.

The V call is TRBV7-3, the J call TRBJ2-3, with TRBD2 identical over 8 bases. Trimming at V came to 4 bases and at J to 2 bases, leaving 5 bases not matched to a gene. This CDR3 contains 15 residues. Germline assignment: CDR1 SGHTA and CDR2 FQGTGA. DNA of the CDR3: TGTGCCAGCAGCTATAGCGGGGCCCTCACAGATACGCAGTATTTT. This codes for CASSYSGALTDTQYF.

Here the CDR3 DNA reads TGTGCCTGGAGTACAGGGGGCCTTTATAGCAATCAGCCCCAGCATTTT. Residues: CAWSTGGLYSNQPQHF. The chain carries TRBV30 and TRBJ1-5, with 9 bases fitting TRBD1. CDR3 size: 16 residues. Germline loops: CDR1 GTSNPN, CDR2 SVGIG (reference sequence). V lost 2 bases, J lost 0 bases, and 5 bases stayed unmatched. Based on the CDR3 plus reference TRBV30 and TRBJ1-5, the full variable domain is SQTIHQWPATLVQPVGSPLSLECTVEGTSNPNLYWYRQAAGRGLQLLFYSVGIGQISSEVPQNLSASRPQDRQFILSSKKLLLSDSGFYLCAWSTGGLYSNQPQHFGDGTRLSIL.

In its sample, this clonotype was seen many times. This sequence joins TRBV5-1 and TRBJ1-1; unclear D gene. CDR1 is SGHRS and CDR2 is YFSETQ in the germline V gene. The CDR3 is 15 residues long. V lost 4 bases and J lost 0, with 13 bases in between. The CDR3 protein is CASSPLAGMNTEAFF. CDR3 coding DNA: TGCGCCAGCAGCCCCCTAGCAGGCATGAACACTGAAGCTTTCTTT.

This clonotype showed up many times. V is TRBV11-2 and J is TRBJ2-7, with a weak D call TRBD2 (6 bases). Germline V gives CDR1 SGHAT, CDR2 FQNNGV. Between the trimmed V and J ends, which lost 4 bases and 1 base, there was a span of 8 bases. CDR3 length: 13 amino acids. The CDR3 loop is CASSSGLSYEQYF. CDR3 in DNA: TGTGCCAGCAGCTCGGGACTTTCCTACGAGCAGTACTTC. Full variable domain (outside the CDR3, taken from reference TRBV11-2 and TRBJ2-7): EAGVAQSPRYKIIEKRQSVAFWCNPISGHATLYWYQQILGQGPKLLIQFQNNGVVDDSQLPKDRFSAERLKGVDSTLKIQPAKLEDSAVYLCASSSGLSYEQYFGPGTRLTVT.

The chain is built from TRBV6-6 and TRBJ2-7; D tentatively fits TRBD1 or TRBD2 (5 bases each). CDR3 length equals 16 residues. The V end lost 0 bases, the J end lost 3 bases, and 15 bases lay between the germline ends. Germline values: CDR1 MNHNY, CDR2 SVGAGI (reference sequence). CDR3 sequence: CASSYSGPGRFYEQYF. Written as DNA, the CDR3 is TGTGCCAGCAGTTACTCGGGCCCGGGACGGTTCTACGAGCAGTACTTC.